These 3 T cell receptor beta chains came from one sample sequenced in a study of blood T cell repertoires in COVID-19. Measured with immunoSEQ multiplex PCR; TCRdb has only the in-frame clones, and not every one. The sample includes over 250,000 clones, around 89% of them seen just once. The source material was PBMCs or T cells enriched from blood (not recorded which). The receptors shown here come from a man aged 35 to 55 who had recovered from COVID-19.

The chain combines TRBV7-9 with TRBJ2-7; 11 positions match TRBD2. CDR1 is SEHNR, CDR2 FQNEAQ, per germline (reference sequence). V lost 4 bases and J lost 2; bases outside the gene matches: 4. This CDR3 has 15 amino acids. CDR3 DNA: TGTGCCAGCAGCTCGAGACTAGCGGGGACCTACGAGCAGTACTTC. It specifies CASSSRLAGTYEQYF.

The CDR3 DNA sequence: TGTGCCAGCAGTTACTCTCACGGACAGATCTACGAGCAGTACTTC. Residues: CASSYSHGQIYEQYF. V is TRBV6-5 and J is TRBJ2-7, with D perhaps matching TRBD1 (6 bases). Trimming stripped 0 bases from V and 3 bases from J, with 12 bases between. The CDR3 consists of 15 residues. Germline V CDR1 and CDR2: MNHEY, SVGAGI.

This sequence joins TRBV7-8 and TRBJ2-1; D remains ambiguous. The germline CDR1 and CDR2 sequences are SGHVS and FQNEAQ. V dropped 7 bases and J dropped 2 bases, with 12 bases sitting between them. The CDR3 has 14 residues. The CDR3 DNA reads TGTGCCAGCATCCCCCTTAGCCCCTACAATGAGCAGTTCTTC. As protein: CASIPLSPYNEQFF.